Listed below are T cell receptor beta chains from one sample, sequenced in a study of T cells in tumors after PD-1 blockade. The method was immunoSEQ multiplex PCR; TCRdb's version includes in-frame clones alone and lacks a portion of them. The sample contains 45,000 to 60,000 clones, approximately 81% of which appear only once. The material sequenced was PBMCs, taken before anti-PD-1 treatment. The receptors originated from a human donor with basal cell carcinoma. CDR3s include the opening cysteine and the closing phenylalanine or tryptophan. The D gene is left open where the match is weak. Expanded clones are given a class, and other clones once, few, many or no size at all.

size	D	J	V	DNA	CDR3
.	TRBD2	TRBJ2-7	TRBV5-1	TGCGCCAGCAGCTTGCGGGAGGACTACGAGCAGTACTTC	CASSLREDYEQYF
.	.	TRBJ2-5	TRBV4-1	TGCGCCAGCAGCCAAGAAATGGCGGGGGCCCTGGGGACCCAGTACTTC	CASSQEMAGALGTQYF
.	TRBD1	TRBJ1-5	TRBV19	TGTGCCAGTAGTATAACAGGGGACAATCAGCCCCAGCATTTT	CASSITGDNQPQHF
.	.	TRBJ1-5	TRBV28	TGTGCCAGCAGTGGGCGGTTCAATCAGCCCCAGCATTTT	CASSGRFNQPQHF
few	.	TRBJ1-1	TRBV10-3	TGTGCCATCAGTGAGATCATGGCAGGCTCTAACACTGAAGCTTTCTTT	CAISEIMAGSNTEAFF
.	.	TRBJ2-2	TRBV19	TGTGCCAGTAGTATCCGCCGGGGGAACACCGGGGAGCTGTTTTTT	CASSIRRGNTGELFF
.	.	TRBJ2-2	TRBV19	TGTGCCAGTAGTATCGGGGAGGCGAACACCGGGGAGCTGTTTTTT	CASSIGEANTGELFF
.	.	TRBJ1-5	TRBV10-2	TGCGCCAGCAGTGAACCAGGAGATCAGCCCCAGCATTTT	CASSEPGDQPQHF
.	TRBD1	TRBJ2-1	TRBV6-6	TGTGCCAGCAGTTACTCAGACAGGGGGGGAGTGGAGCAGTTCTTC	CASSYSDRGGVEQFF
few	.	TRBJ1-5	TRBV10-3	TGTGCCATCAGTGGGTGGGGGATCGATCAGCCCCAGCATTTT	CAISGWGIDQPQHF
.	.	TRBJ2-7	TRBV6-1	TGTGCCAGCAGTGAAAATAGCCAGGGGTGGTCCTACGAGCAGTACTTC	CASSENSQGWSYEQYF
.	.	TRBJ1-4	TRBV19	TGTGCCAGTAGTTCCGGGGGACTGGCATGGGAAGGGACTGAAAAACTGTTTTTT	CASSSGGLAWEGTEKLFF
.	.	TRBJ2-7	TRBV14	TGTGCCAGCAGCCGAGATCTACAGGGACGTTACGAGCAGTACTTC	CASSRDLQGRYEQYF
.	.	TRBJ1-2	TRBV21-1	TGTGCCAGCAGCCCCCGGGACAGACGAAACTATGGCTACACCTTC	CASSPRDRRNYGYTF
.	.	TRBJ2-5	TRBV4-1	TGCGCCAGCAGCCAAGTGGGTTTGGAGACCCAGTACTTC	CASSQVGLETQYF
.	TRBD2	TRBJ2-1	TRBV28	TGTGCCAGCAGCAGCGGATCTCCTAGCGGGGGAGGCAATGAGCAGTTCTTC	CASSSGSPSGGGNEQFF
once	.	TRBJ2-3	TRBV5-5	TGTGCCAGCAGCTTGGTGACTAGTCCAGATACGCAGTATTTT	CASSLVTSPDTQYF
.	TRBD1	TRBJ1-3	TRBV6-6	TGTGCCAGCAGCCGTAAACAGGGGGGCTCTGGAAACACCATATATTTT	CASSRKQGGSGNTIYF
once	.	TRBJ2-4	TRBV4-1	TGCGCCAGCGAGGGAGACGGGTACGGGGAGCAAAACATTCAGTACTTC	CASEGDGYGEQNIQYF
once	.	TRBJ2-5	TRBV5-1	TGCGCCAGCAGCTTGGCGGCGACTAAAGAGACCCAGTACTTC	CASSLAATKETQYF
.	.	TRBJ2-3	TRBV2	TGTGCCAGCAGTGATCGGAATACGCAGTATTTT	CASSDRNTQYF
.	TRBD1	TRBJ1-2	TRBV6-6	TGTGCCAGCAGGGAGGGACAGAAGGGCTACACCTTC	CASREGQKGYTF
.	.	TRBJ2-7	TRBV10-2	TGCGCCAGCCGTGGGGGATCCTACGAGCAGTACTTC	CASRGGSYEQYF
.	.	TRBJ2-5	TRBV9	TGTGCCAGCAGCGTAGGGGGGACCGCGGGGGAGACCCAGTACTTC	CASSVGGTAGETQYF
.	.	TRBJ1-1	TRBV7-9	TGTGCCAGCAGCTTAGTAGGGTTCACTGAAGCTTTCTTT	CASSLVGFTEAFF
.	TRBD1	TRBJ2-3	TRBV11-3	TGTGCCAGCAGCTCAGGGGGAGCTGTGTCAGATACGCAGTATTTT	CASSSGGAVSDTQYF
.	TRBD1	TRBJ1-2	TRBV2	TGTGCTACGCAGCAGGGGGCGTATGGCTACACCTTC	CATQQGAYGYTF
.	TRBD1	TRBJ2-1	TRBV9	TGTGCCAGCAGCCCGACAGGGGCGCACACCTACAATGAGCAGTTCTTC	CASSPTGAHTYNEQFF
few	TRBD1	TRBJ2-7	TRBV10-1	TGCGCCAGCAGTGAGGGACAGGGGCCCTACGAGCAGTACTTC	CASSEGQGPYEQYF
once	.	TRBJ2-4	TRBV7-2	TGTGCCAGCAGCTTCCAGGGTGACATTCAGTACTTC	CASSFQGDIQYF
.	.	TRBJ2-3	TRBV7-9	TGTGCCAGCAGCTGGAAGGACAGCTTCACAGATACGCAGTATTTT	CASSWKDSFTDTQYF
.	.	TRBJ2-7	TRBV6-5	TGTGCCAGCAACGGGGCAGGGTCCTACGAGCAGTACTTC	CASNGAGSYEQYF
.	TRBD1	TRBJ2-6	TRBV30	TGTGCCTGGAGTGTACTACAGGGGACCTCTGGGGCCAACGTCCTGACTTTC	CAWSVLQGTSGANVLTF
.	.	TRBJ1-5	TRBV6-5	TGTGCCAGCAGACTGACAGATAGCAATCAGCCCCAGCATTTT	CASRLTDSNQPQHF
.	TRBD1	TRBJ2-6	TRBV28	TGTGCCAGCAGGACAGGGTCGGGGGCCAACGTCCTGACTTTC	CASRTGSGANVLTF
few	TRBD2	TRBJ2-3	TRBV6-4	TGTGCCAGCAGTGACACTAGCGGGGGCCCCAGTGAGCAGTATTTT	CASSDTSGGPSEQYF
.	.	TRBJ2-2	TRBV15	TGTGCCACCAGCAGAGGGACCAGGGAGCTGTTTTTT	CATSRGTRELFF
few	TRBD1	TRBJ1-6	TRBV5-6	TGTGCCAGCAGCGAGGACAGGGACAGTTCACCCCTCCACTTT	CASSEDRDSSPLHF
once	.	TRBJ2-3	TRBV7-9	TGTGCCAGCAGCTTTCAGCCAGGTACGCAGTATTTT	CASSFQPGTQYF
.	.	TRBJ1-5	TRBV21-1	TGTGCCAGCAGCTTGCGGGTCCACAATCAGCCCCAGCATTTT	CASSLRVHNQPQHF
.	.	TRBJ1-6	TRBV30	TGTGCCTGGAGTGTAAACAGAGGCAATTCACCCCTCCACTTT	CAWSVNRGNSPLHF